Below are 7 T cell receptor beta chains sequenced from a single sample in a study of T cells expressing NK-cell markers. TCRdb re-analyzed the 5' RACE reads; it lists each CDR3 protein once, without DNA. This table lists about 260,000 distinct CDR3 sequences. Input material: blood T cells: a sorted CD56 or NKG2C T cell subset, CD4+ or CD8+ T cells, or bulk PBMC T cells (not recorded which). These TCRs come from a woman between 18 and 70 years old in good health.

V gene TRBV20-1 combines with J gene TRBJ1-6; TCRdb's D call, TRBD1, is unchecked because there is no DNA. This CDR3 has 15 amino acids. CDR1 is DFQATT and CDR2 is SNEGSKA in the germline V gene (reference sequence). The CDR3: CSARVWGQGNSPLHF.

This rearrangement joins TRBV28 to TRBJ2-3; there is no DNA to check the TCRdb D call of TRBD2. Germline loops: CDR1 MDHEN, CDR2 SYDVKM. There are 19 residues in the CDR3. CDR3 sequence reads: CASSFRRGGTSSVRGTQYF.

The J gene is TRBJ1-5, the V gene TRBV7-8. This CDR3 spans 13 amino acids. Germline assignment: CDR1 SGHVS and CDR2 FQNEAQ. CDR3 loop: CASSLRPNQPQHF.

V usage is TRBV5-1 and J usage is TRBJ1-2. The CDR3 runs to 14 residues. CDR1 SGHRS and CDR2 YFSETQ come from the germline V gene. CDR3: CASSLASVNYGYTF.

The chain joins TRBV25-1 to TRBJ1-5; the D call of TRBD1 rests on TCRdb alone, since no DNA is present to check it. Germline values: CDR1 MGHDK, CDR2 SYGVNS. This CDR3 has 14 amino acids. The chain's CDR3 is CASSEGGRDQPQHF.

The chain recombines TRBV20-1 with TRBJ1-5. The CDR3 contains 14 residues. The germline CDR1 and CDR2 sequences are DFQATT and SNEGSKA (reference sequence). The CDR3 region is CSARGMAGNQPQHF.

The chain links TRBV18 to TRBJ2-5; TCRdb calls TRBD2, which cannot be checked without DNA. CDR1 is KGHSH and CDR2 is LQKENI in the germline V gene. This CDR3 has 15 residues. CDR3 protein: CASSTVSPKGETQYF.